This T cell receptor beta chain came from a study of PD-L1 blockade in urothelial cancer. As for the study in general: Patients' histories included 0 to 3 prior chemotherapy regimens.

Peripheral blood mononuclear cells were collected from every patient before and during treatment, yielding between 1 and 8 samples per patient. V was pared by 8 bases and J by 4 bases, with 6 bases of the junction left unmatched. The CDR3 spans 13 residues. Germline lookup yields CDR1 MNHNS and CDR2 SASEGT. General observations from the study: At the 3-week point, tumor-associated blood clones expanded more in durable-benefit patients.

On this clone itself: Its target is not known.

Sequencing used immunoSEQ multiplex PCR; TCRdb keeps in-frame clones, though not all of them. Altogether tens of thousands of clones are present, 87% being singletons, with the ten largest covering approximately 7.1%. The chain is built from TRBV6-1 and TRBJ2-7; 9 bases line up with TRBD2. Sequencing used PBMCs, obtained around atezolizumab (anti-PD-L1) treatment. The sequence was collected from a man between 60 and 75 years old with urothelial cancer. The CDR3 DNA sequence: TGTGCCAGCCGGGCTAGCGGGGAGTACGAGCAGTACTTC. It yields the protein CASRASGEYEQYF.